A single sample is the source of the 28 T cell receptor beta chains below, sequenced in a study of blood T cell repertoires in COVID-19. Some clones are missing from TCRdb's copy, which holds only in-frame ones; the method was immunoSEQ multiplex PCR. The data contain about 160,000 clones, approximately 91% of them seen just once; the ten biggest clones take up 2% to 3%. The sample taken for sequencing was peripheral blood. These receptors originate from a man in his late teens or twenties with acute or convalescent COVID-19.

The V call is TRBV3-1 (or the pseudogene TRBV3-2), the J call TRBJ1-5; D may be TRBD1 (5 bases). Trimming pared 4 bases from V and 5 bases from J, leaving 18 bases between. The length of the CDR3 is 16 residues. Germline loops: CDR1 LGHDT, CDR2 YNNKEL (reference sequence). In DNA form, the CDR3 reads TGTGCCAGCAGCCTAAGTGGGGGGACGGCCGATCAGCCCCAGCATTTT. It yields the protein CASSLSGGTADQPQHF.

The CDR3 is CASSQDREEQYF. The CDR3 DNA reads TGTGCCAGCAGCCAAGACAGGGAAGAGCAGTACTTC. The chain couples TRBV3-1 (or the pseudogene TRBV3-2) to TRBJ2-7, with D perhaps TRBD1 (5 bases). CDR3 size: 12 residues. The V end lost 0 bases, the J end lost 7 bases, and 7 bases lay between the germline ends. Germline CDR1 LGHDT, CDR2 YNNKEL (reference sequence).

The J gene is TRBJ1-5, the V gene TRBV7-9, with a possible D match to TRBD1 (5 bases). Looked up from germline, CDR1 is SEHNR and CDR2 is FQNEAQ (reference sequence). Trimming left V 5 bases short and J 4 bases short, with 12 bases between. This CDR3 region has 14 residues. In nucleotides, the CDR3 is TGTGCCAGCAGCCAGGGAGGTCAGAATCAGCCCCAGCATTTT. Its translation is CASSQGGQNQPQHF.

The CDR3 spells CASTKLAGQYNEQFF. The CDR3 DNA reads TGTGCCAGCACCAAACTAGCGGGGCAGTACAATGAGCAGTTCTTC. The chain links TRBV6-5 to TRBJ2-1, with 10 positions matching TRBD2. This CDR3 region has 15 residues. The V segment lost 7 bases and the J segment 4 bases; nucleotides outside the gene matches: 7. Germline CDR1 MNHEY, CDR2 SVGAGI.

This CDR3 is CASSFRMESSYNSPLHF. The CDR3 region has the DNA TGTGCCAGCAGCTTTCGAATGGAGAGCTCCTATAATTCACCCCTCCACTTT. The rearrangement joins TRBV5-5 to TRBJ1-6; no definite D call. V was cut by 2 bases and J by 0 bases, with 12 bases left in between. This CDR3 is 17 amino acids long. Germline V gene data show CDR1 as SGHKS and CDR2 as YYEKEE (reference sequence).

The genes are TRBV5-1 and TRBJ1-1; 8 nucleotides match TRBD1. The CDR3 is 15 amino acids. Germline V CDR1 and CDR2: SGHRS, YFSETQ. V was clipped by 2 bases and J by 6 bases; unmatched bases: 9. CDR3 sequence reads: CASSFQGAQGAEAFF. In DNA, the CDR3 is TGCGCCAGCAGCTTTCAGGGGGCGCAAGGGGCTGAAGCTTTCTTT.

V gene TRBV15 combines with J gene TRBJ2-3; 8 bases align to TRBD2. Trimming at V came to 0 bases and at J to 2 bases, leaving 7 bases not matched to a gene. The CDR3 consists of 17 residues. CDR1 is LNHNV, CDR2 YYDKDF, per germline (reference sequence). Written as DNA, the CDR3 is TGTGCCACCAGCAGAGATGTCACGGGAGGGCACACAGATACGCAGTATTTT. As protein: CATSRDVTGGHTDTQYF.

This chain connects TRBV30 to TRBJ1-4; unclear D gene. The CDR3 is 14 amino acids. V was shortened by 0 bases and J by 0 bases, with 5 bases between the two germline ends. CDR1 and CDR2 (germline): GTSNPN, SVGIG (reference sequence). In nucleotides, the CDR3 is TGTGCCTGGAGTGTTTCAGCAACTAATGAAAAACTGTTTTTT. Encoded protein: CAWSVSATNEKLFF.

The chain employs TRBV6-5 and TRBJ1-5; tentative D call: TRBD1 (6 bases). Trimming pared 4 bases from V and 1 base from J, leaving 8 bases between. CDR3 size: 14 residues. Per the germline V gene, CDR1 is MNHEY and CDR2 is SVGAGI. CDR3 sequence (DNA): TGTGCCAGCAGTTTCAGGGGCAGCAATCAGCCCCAGCATTTT. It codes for CASSFRGSNQPQHF.

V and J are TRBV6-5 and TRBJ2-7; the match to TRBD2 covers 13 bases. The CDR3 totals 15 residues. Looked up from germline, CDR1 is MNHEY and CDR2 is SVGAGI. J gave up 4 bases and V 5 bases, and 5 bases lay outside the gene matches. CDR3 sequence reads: CASSTLLAGGYEQYF. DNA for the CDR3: TGTGCCAGCAGTACCCTACTAGCGGGAGGGTACGAGCAGTACTTC.

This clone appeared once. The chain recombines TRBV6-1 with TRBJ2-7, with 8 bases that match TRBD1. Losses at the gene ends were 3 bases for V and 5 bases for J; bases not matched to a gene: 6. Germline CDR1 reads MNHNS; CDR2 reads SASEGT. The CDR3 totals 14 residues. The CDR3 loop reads CASSDRGRGDEQYF. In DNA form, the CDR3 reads TGTGCCAGCAGTGACAGGGGGCGAGGAGACGAGCAGTACTTC.

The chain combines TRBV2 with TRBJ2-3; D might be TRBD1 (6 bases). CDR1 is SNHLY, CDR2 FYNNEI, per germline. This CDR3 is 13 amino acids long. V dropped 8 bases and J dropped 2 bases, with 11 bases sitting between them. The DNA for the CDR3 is TGTGCCAGCTTTTGGGGGCACACAGATACGCAGTATTTT. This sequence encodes CASFWGHTDTQYF.

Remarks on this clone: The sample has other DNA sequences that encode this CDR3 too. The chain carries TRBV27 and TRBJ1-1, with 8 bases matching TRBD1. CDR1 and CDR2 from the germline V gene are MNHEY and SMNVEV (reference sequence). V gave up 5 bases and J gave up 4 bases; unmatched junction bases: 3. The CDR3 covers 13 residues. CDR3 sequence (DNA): TGTGCCAGCAGTATCACAGGGGGCACTGAAGCTTTCTTT. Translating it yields CASSITGGTEAFF.

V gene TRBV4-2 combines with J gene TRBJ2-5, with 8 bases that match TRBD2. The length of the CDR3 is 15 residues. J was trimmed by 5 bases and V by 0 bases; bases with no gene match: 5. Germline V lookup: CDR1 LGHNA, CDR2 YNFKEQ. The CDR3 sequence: CASSQEASGWETQYF. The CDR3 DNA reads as TGTGCCAGCAGCCAAGAAGCTAGCGGGTGGGAGACCCAGTACTTC.

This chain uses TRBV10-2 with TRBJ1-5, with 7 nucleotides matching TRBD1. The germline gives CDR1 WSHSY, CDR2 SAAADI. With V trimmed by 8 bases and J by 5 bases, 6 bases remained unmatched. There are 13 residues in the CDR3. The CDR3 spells CASDRDGYQPQHF. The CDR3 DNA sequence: TGCGCCAGCGACAGGGACGGTTATCAGCCCCAGCATTTT.

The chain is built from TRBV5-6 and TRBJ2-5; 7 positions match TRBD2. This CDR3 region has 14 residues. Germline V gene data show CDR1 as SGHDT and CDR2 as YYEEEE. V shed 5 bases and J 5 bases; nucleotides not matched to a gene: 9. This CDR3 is CASSQEGRGETQYF. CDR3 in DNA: TGTGCCAGCAGTCAGGAAGGGCGGGGGGAGACCCAGTACTTC.

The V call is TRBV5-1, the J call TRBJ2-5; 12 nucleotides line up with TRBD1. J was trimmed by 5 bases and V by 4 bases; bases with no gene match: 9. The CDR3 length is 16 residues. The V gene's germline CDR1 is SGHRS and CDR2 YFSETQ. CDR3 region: CASSMSGTGGRETQYF. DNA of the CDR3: TGCGCCAGCAGCATGTCCGGGACAGGGGGCCGGGAGACCCAGTACTTC.

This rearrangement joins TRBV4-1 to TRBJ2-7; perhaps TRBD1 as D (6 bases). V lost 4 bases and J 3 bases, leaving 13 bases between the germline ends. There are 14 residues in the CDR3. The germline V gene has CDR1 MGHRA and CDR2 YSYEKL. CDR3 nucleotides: TGCGCCAGCAGCCCAAGGGGGATCGGCTACGAGCAGTACTTC. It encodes CASSPRGIGYEQYF.

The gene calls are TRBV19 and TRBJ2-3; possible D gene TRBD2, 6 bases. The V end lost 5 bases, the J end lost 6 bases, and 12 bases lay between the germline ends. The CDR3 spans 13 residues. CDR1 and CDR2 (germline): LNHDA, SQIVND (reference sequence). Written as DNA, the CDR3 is TGTGCCAGTAGTGTGACTAGTATGGATACGCAGTATTTT. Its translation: CASSVTSMDTQYF.

This chain's CDR3 is CASSMQPLGHEQYF. As DNA, the CDR3 is TGTGCCAGTAGTATGCAGCCATTGGGGCACGAGCAGTACTTC. J is TRBJ2-7 and V is TRBV19, with D perhaps TRBD1 (5 bases). Trimming cost V 3 bases and J 5 bases, with 14 bases left between them. Looked up from germline, CDR1 is LNHDA and CDR2 is SQIVND (reference sequence). CDR3 length equals 14 residues.

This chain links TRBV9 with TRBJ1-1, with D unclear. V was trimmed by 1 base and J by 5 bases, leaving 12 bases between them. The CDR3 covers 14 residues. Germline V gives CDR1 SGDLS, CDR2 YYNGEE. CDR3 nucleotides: TGTGCCAGCAGCGTATTCCCCTCGGGGACTGAAGCTTTCTTT. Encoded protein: CASSVFPSGTEAFF.

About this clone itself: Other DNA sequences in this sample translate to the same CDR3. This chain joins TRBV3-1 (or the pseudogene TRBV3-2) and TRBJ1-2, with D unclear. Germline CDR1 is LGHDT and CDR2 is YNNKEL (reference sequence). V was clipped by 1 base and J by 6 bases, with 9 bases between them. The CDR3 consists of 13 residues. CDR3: CASSQVGGDGYTF. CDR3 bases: TGTGCCAGCAGCCAAGTAGGAGGAGATGGCTACACCTTC.

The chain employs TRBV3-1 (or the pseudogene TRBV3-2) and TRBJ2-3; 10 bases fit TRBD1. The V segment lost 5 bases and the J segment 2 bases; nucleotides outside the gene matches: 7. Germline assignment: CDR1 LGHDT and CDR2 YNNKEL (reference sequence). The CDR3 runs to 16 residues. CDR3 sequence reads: CASSTWTGGDTDTQYF. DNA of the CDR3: TGTGCCAGCAGCACGTGGACAGGGGGGGACACAGATACGCAGTATTTT.

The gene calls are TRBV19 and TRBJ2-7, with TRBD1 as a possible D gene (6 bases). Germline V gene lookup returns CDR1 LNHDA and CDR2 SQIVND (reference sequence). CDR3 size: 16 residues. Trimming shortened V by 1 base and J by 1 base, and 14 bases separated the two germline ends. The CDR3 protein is CASSIGPGTMSYEQYF. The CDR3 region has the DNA TGTGCCAGTAGTATAGGCCCCGGGACAATGTCCTACGAGCAGTACTTC.

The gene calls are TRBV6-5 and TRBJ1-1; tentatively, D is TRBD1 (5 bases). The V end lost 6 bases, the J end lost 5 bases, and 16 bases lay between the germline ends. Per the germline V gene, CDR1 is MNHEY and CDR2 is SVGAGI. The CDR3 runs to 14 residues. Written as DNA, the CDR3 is TGTGCCAGCAGGGATCCAGGGCGGAGTACTGAAGCTTTCTTT. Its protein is CASRDPGRSTEAFF.

The CDR3 here is CASSPQGDFNYGYTF. The CDR3 coding sequence is TGTGCCAGCTCACCTCAGGGGGATTTTAACTATGGCTACACCTTC. The V call is TRBV18, the J call TRBJ1-2; the match to TRBD1 covers 7 bases. The CDR3 sequence is 15 residues long. Germline CDR1 is KGHSH and CDR2 is LQKENI. Trimming at V came to 3 bases and at J to 1 base, leaving 5 bases not matched to a gene.

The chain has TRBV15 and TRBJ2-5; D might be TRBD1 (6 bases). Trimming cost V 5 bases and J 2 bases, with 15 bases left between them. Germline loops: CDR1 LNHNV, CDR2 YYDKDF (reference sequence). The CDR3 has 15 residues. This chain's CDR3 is CATSPGDPRQETQYF. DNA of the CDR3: TGTGCCACCAGCCCAGGGGACCCGAGGCAAGAGACCCAGTACTTC.

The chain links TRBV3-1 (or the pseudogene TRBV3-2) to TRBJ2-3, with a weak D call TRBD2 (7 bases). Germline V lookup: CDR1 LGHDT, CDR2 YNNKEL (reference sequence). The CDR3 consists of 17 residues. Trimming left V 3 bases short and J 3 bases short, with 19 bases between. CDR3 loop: CASSHERGGGRTDTQYF. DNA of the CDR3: TGTGCCAGCAGCCACGAGAGGGGGGGAGGGAGGACAGATACGCAGTATTTT.